Below are 20 T cell receptor beta chains sequenced from a single sample in a study of shared clonotypes between healthy human individuals. Terminally differentiated effector memory CD45RA+ cells were left out of the naive CD8 fraction, which was CD45RO-negative and positively selected for CCR7. Clones were sequenced by immunoSEQ multiplex PCR, and TCRdb holds only the in-frame ones, with some missing. The sample records roughly 2.1 million clones, 90% to 95% being singletons. The sequencing input was naive CD8+ T cells from PBMCs. These receptors were taken from a man aged 18 to 29 in good health. Some clones in this sample may be carry-over from other donors' samples.

This sequence joins TRBV27 and TRBJ2-1; D gene uncertain. Trimming removed 3 bases from V and 4 bases from J, with 16 bases in between. Per germline, CDR1 MNHEY and CDR2 SMNVEV (reference sequence). This CDR3 contains 16 residues. CDR3 region: CASSFSPGPLYNEQFF. DNA of the CDR3: TGTGCCAGCAGTTTTTCTCCGGGCCCCTTATACAATGAGCAGTTCTTC.

This sequence joins TRBV6-5 and TRBJ2-5; D gene unclear. The CDR3 length is 11 residues. CDR1 is MNHEY and CDR2 is SVGAGI in the germline V gene. V lost 6 bases, J lost 5 bases, and 7 bases lay in between. The CDR3 protein is CASSLRETQYF. For the CDR3, the DNA is TGTGCCAGCAGCCTCCGGGAGACCCAGTACTTC.

V and J are TRBV27 and TRBJ1-1; possible D gene TRBD1, 6 bases. This CDR3 is built from 16 residues. V lost 5 bases, J lost 0 bases, and 16 bases lay in between. CDR1 and CDR2 from the germline V gene are MNHEY and SMNVEV (reference sequence). CDR3 sequence: CASSGYLGQLNTEAFF. In nucleotides, the CDR3 is TGTGCCAGCAGTGGCTACTTGGGACAACTGAACACTGAAGCTTTCTTT.

The rearrangement links TRBV27 to TRBJ2-5; D unclear. Germline V gives CDR1 MNHEY, CDR2 SMNVEV (reference sequence). The CDR3 loop spans 15 amino acids. The V and J ends lost 2 bases and 5 bases respectively, with 15 bases between them. CDR3 in DNA: TGTGCCAGCAGTTTACGGTCATTCCTGGGGGAGACCCAGTACTTC. Encoded protein: CASSLRSFLGETQYF.

The chain is built from TRBV4-1 and TRBJ2-7; the D gene is possibly TRBD1 (5 bases). Germline V lookup: CDR1 MGHRA, CDR2 YSYEKL. The CDR3 has 13 amino acids. V lost 5 bases to trimming and J lost 3 bases, with 11 bases between them. CDR3: CASSSQGLYEQYF. CDR3 bases: TGCGCCAGCAGCTCCCAGGGTCTCTACGAGCAGTACTTC.

V is TRBV14 and J is TRBJ2-7, with 8 bases identical to TRBD1. This CDR3 is 13 amino acids long. The germline V gene encodes CDR1 SGHDN and CDR2 FVKESK. J lost 6 bases, V lost 4 bases, and 5 bases had no gene match. CDR3 DNA: TGTGCCAGCAGCCGATGGACAGGGACCGAGCAGTACTTC. Encoded protein: CASSRWTGTEQYF. The complete variable domain, with remaining parts taken from reference TRBV14 and TRBJ2-7, reads EAGVTQFPSHSVIEKGQTVTLRCDPISGHDNLYWYRRVMGKEIKFLLHFVKESKQDESGMPNNRFLAERTGGTYSTLKVQPAELEDSGVYFCASSRWTGTEQYFGPGTRLTVT.

The chain has TRBV19 and TRBJ2-2; D gene unclear. Trimming took 1 base from V and 1 from J, leaving 7 bases between them. Germline V gene data show CDR1 as LNHDA and CDR2 as SQIVND (reference sequence). This CDR3 is built from 15 residues. CDR3 sequence (DNA): TGTGCCAGTAGTATAGTGTTAGAGAACACCGGGGAGCTGTTTTTT. Amino acid sequence: CASSIVLENTGELFF.

This clone has only a few counts. This sequence joins TRBV7-9 and TRBJ1-2; D is undetermined. This CDR3 is built from 12 residues. Trimming stripped 5 bases from V and 8 bases from J, with 12 bases between. CDR1 is SEHNR, CDR2 FQNEAQ, per germline (reference sequence). The CDR3 region is CASSPSTEGYTF. In nucleotides, the CDR3 is TGTGCCAGCAGCCCCTCGACGGAAGGCTACACCTTC.

V and J are TRBV5-1 and TRBJ2-3; 11 bases agree with TRBD2. This CDR3 has 17 amino acids. The V and J ends lost 3 bases and 4 bases, in that order; junction bases with no gene match: 10. Germline V gene sequence: CDR1 SGHRS, CDR2 YFSETQ. The CDR3 nucleotides are TGCGCCAGCAGCTCCACCCTACTAGCGGGAGTCGCAGATACGCAGTATTTT. This codes for CASSSTLLAGVADTQYF.

V is TRBV5-8 and J is TRBJ2-5; no definite D call. Germline loops: CDR1 SGHTS, CDR2 YDEGEE. This CDR3 has 12 residues. Trimming removed 0 bases from V and 9 bases from J, with 9 bases in between. CDR3 nucleotide sequence: TGTGCCAGCAGCTTGGCCGTGGCGGCCCAGTACTTC. The encoded protein is CASSLAVAAQYF.

V and J are TRBV5-1 and TRBJ2-7; 7 nucleotides agree with TRBD2. CDR3 length: 14 amino acids. CDR1 is SGHRS and CDR2 is YFSETQ in the germline V gene. V lost 4 bases, J lost 2 bases, and 6 bases stayed unmatched. CDR3 loop: CASSHGLGAYEQYF. CDR3 DNA sequence: TGCGCCAGCAGCCACGGACTAGGGGCCTACGAGCAGTACTTC.

The genes are TRBV6-5 and TRBJ1-1, with 9 bases matching TRBD1. V gave up 7 bases and J gave up 4 bases; unmatched junction bases: 7. Per the germline V gene, CDR1 is MNHEY and CDR2 is SVGAGI. The CDR3 has 14 amino acids. CDR3 nucleotide sequence: TGTGCCAGCAAGGACAGGGGTTGGATCACTGAAGCTTTCTTT. Translation gives CASKDRGWITEAFF.

The chain recombines TRBV11-2 with TRBJ1-2; D is undetermined. V was pared by 3 bases and J by 3 bases, with 11 bases between. The germline V gene has CDR1 SGHAT and CDR2 FQNNGV. This CDR3 comprises 14 residues. This CDR3 is CASSLFGFYYGYTF. As DNA, the CDR3 is TGTGCCAGCAGCTTGTTTGGGTTCTACTATGGCTACACCTTC.

CDR3 sequence reads: CASSYPYRYNEQFF. The CDR3, as DNA: TGTGCCAGCAGTTACCCATACCGATACAATGAGCAGTTCTTC. The J gene is TRBJ2-1, the V gene TRBV28; no firm D call. The CDR3 extends over 14 amino acids. The V gene lost 4 bases and the J gene lost 4 bases, with 11 bases spanning the gap. In germline, CDR1 is MDHEN, CDR2 SYDVKM.

The CDR3 loop is CASSLAWDRGYEQYF. The DNA for the CDR3 is TGTGCCAGCAGTTTAGCGTGGGACAGGGGCTACGAGCAGTACTTC. This sequence joins TRBV28 and TRBJ2-7; 10 nucleotides agree with TRBD1. This CDR3 has 15 amino acids. Germline CDR1 MDHEN, CDR2 SYDVKM. Germline trimming cut 2 bases from V and 3 bases from J; bases unmatched to any gene: 4.

The chain employs TRBV19 and TRBJ2-7, with D uncertain. Per the germline V gene, CDR1 is LNHDA and CDR2 is SQIVND (reference sequence). The CDR3 spans 14 residues. Deletions cut 3 bases from V and 1 base from J, with 10 bases between. The DNA of the CDR3 is TGTGCCAGTAGTATGATAGGACGGTCCTACGAGCAGTACTTC. This translates into CASSMIGRSYEQYF.

The chain recombines TRBV28 with TRBJ2-6; TRBD1 matches at 9 bases. V lost 5 bases to trimming and J lost 4 bases; unmatched junction nucleotides: 12. This CDR3 region has 18 residues. Germline CDR1 and CDR2: MDHEN and SYDVKM. The CDR3 DNA sequence: TGTGCCAGCAGTGAATTTGACAGGGGGTCAAGCGGGGCCAACGTCCTGACTTTC. Amino acids: CASSEFDRGSSGANVLTF.

The V call is TRBV13, the J call TRBJ2-7; D call uncertain. Germline CDR1 is PRHDT and CDR2 is FYEKMQ (reference sequence). CDR3 size: 13 residues. V lost 5 bases and J 2 bases, leaving 10 bases between the germline ends. For the CDR3, the DNA is TGTGCCAGCAGCCCACCGAGTACCTACGAGCAGTACTTC. This translates into CASSPPSTYEQYF.

The gene calls are TRBV27 and TRBJ2-7; 9 bases match TRBD1. Unmatched junction bases numbered 4, after V lost 5 bases and J lost 2 bases. Per germline, CDR1 MNHEY and CDR2 SMNVEV (reference sequence). The CDR3 consists of 14 residues. The CDR3 spells CASSQGQGPYEQYF. The CDR3 region has the DNA TGTGCCAGCAGTCAGGGACAGGGACCCTACGAGCAGTACTTC.

The chain links TRBV4-3 to TRBJ2-7; D call uncertain. Per the germline V gene, CDR1 is LGHNA and CDR2 is YSLEER. Trimming stripped 0 bases from V and 6 bases from J, with 15 bases between. There are 15 residues in the CDR3. The CDR3 nucleotides read TGCGCCAGCAGCCAAGATCGGGCCCTACCAACCGAGCAGTACTTC. Its translation is CASSQDRALPTEQYF.